The T cell receptor beta chain described here comes from a study of T cell changes during pregnancy in multiple sclerosis. Profiled with immunoSEQ multiplex PCR; TCRdb holds only in-frame clones, not every one. The table shows about 47,000 clones, with 85% to 95% occurring only once. Germline CDR1 reads SGHTA; CDR2 reads FQGNSA. CDR3 size: 13 residues. V was cut by 3 bases and J by 6 bases, with 12 bases left in between. This clone was picked up one time. The origin of this receptor is a female donor with multiple sclerosis, enrolled in a pregnancy study. The sequencing here drew on peripheral blood, taken after pregnancy. V is TRBV7-2 and J is TRBJ2-7; tentatively, D is TRBD1 (5 bases). The CDR3 coding sequence is TGTGCCAGCAGCTTCGTACCAGGGTCCGAGCAGTACTTC. As protein: CASSFVPGSEQYF.